What follows describes a single T cell receptor beta chain. This clonotype was found many times. Its antigen specificity is not known. No qualities accompany the bases; no much larger clone lies one base away. To prepare the library, PCR was applied. The sequencer was an Illumina HiSeq 4000. Bulk TCR libraries were prepared as previously described, using TCR primers listed in Table S5. Total RNA was purified with the Qiagen AllPrep DNA/RNA kit. Reads from multiple sequencing runs of the same library were pooled before analysis. On the authors' methods: Reads were retained only if their TCR constant sequence matched exactly, and those retained reads were trimmed to 150 nt and grouped according to their 12-nt molecular barcodes. Reads in each barcode group were sub-clustered using a 15% Levenshtein threshold, and a quality-weighted consensus sequence was built for each RNA molecule. Non-functional sequences were filtered out, along with any lower-count sequence sitting one edit away from another sequence. Based on fitting two negative binomial distributions, any barcode sub-cluster with under 20% of the maximum read count was discarded. The raw public data were reprocessed by TCRdb itself: fastp quality trimming at Q25, MiXCR clonotype calling, in-frame beta chains only. Every entry covers one CDR3 protein and lists the most common genes and DNA from its rows. TCRdb, rather than the study authors, made the V and J calls. The sample records about 500,000 distinct CDR3 sequences, about a fifth of which are singletons. The biggest ten clones account for around 0.84% of the sample.

This sample was included in a study of molecular identifiers for immune sequencing clone quantification (dated by TCRdb to between 2018 and 2020). With respect to the entire study: For a replicate experiment, RNA from around 20,000 or 100,000 naive CD8 T cells was divided into five aliquots, of which four were sequenced. This methods study used CD8 T cells to benchmark TCR RNA copy counting and molecular-identifier clustering-based TCR repertoire sequencing (MIDCIRS).

The full study reports these points: Even against a background of some 920,000 naive CD8 T cells, spiked-in Jurkat TCR RNA amounting to a single cell's worth was reported to be detectable. Modeling estimated about three recovered TCR RNA copies per cell, compared with about 10 by digital PCR, which implies about 30% capture efficiency. Without barcode sub-clustering, chimeric consensus sequences inflated TCR diversity; chimeras reached as high as 47%. Identical TCR molecules sharing a barcode could cause highly expanded clone sizes to be underestimated. The naive libraries included spiked-in Jurkat TCR RNA (about nine copies' worth), and this Jurkat TCR RNA is not part of the donor repertoire. In CMV-specific effector cells, over 98% of molecules were held by clones above 20 RNA copies, whereas under 1% of molecules were held by such clones in naive cells.

The CDR3 contains 14 residues, cysteine and phenylalanine counted. Only the CDR3 portion is preserved as DNA: 42 bases, with reading frame beginning at the first base. For CDR1 and CDR2, the germline V gene (reference sequence) lists SGHNT and YYREEE. Trimming at the junction amounts to 2 bases on V and 4 bases on J, and the germline ends lie 11 bases apart. Libraries of naive CD8 T cells were built from approximately 20,000 to 980,000 sorted cells, with 10%, 30% or 50% of the purified RNA used. Naive CD8 T cells, defined as CD8+CD4-CCR7+CD45RA+, were FACS-sorted into RLT Plus buffer on a BD FACSAria II. To test detection sensitivity, Jurkat RNA equivalent to under 12 TCR copies was spiked into samples of roughly 18,000-1,000,000 naive CD8 T cells. Enrichment of CD8 T cells was performed with RosetteSep CD8+ T Cell Enrichment Cocktail and Ficoll-Paque, after which ACK red cell lysis was carried out.

This clonotype originated in a human donor in good health. Some libraries in this study had Jurkat cell RNA spiked in. Sequencing was done on a sample of naive CD8+ T cells from blood, with Jurkat cell RNA spiked in. What this sample's cell subset or site label stands for: FACS-sorted CD8+CD4-CCR7+CD45RA+ naive T cells. The V gene is TRBV5-4 and the J gene is TRBJ2-3; TRBD1 is perhaps the D gene, given 6 matching bases. In nucleotides, the sequence is TGTGCCAGCAGCTTTTCAGGGGAGCCAGATACGCAGTATTTT. Protein translation: CASSFSGEPDTQYF.